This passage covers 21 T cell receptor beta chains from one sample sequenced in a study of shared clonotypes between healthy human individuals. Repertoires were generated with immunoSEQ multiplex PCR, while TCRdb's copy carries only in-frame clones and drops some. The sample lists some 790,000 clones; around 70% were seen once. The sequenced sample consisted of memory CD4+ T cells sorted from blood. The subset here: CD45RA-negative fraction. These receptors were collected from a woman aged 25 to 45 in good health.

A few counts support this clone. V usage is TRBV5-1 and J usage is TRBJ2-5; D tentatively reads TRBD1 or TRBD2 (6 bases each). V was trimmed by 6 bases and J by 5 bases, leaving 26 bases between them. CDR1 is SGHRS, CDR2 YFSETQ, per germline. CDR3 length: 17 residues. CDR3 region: CASTSRRGRGSTETQYF. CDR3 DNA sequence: TGCGCCAGCACTTCTCGGAGGGGCAGGGGAAGCACTGAGACCCAGTACTTC.

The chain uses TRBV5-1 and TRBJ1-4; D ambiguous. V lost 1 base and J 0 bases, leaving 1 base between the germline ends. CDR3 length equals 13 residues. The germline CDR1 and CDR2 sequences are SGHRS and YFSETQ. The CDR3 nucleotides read TGCGCCAGCAGCTTGACAACTAATGAAAAACTGTTTTTT. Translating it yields CASSLTTNEKLFF.

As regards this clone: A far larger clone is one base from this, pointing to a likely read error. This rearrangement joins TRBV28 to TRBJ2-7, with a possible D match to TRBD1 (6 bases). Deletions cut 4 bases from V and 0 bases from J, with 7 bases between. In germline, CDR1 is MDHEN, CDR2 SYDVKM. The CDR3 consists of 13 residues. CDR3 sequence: CASSWDNSYEQYF. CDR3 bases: TGTGCCAGCAGTTGGGACAACTCCTACGAGCAGTACTTC.

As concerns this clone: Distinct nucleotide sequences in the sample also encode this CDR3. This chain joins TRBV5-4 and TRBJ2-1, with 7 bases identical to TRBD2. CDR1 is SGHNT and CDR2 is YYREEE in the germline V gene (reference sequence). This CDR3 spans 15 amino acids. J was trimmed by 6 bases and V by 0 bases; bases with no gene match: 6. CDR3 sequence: CASSLGREGFNEQFF. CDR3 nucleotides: TGTGCCAGCAGCTTGGGGAGGGAGGGATTCAATGAGCAGTTCTTC. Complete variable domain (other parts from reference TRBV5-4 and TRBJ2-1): ETGVTQSPTHLIKTRGQQVTLRCSSQSGHNTVSWYQQALGQGPQFIFQYYREEENGRGNFPPRFSGLQFPNYSSELNVNALELDDSALYLCASSLGREGFNEQFFGPGTRLTVL.

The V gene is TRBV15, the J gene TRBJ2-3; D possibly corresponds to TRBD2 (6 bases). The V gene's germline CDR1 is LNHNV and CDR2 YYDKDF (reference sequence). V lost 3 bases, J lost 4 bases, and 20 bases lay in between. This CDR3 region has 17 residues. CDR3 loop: CATSSGRTASVSDTQYF. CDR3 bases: TGTGCCACCAGCAGCGGGAGAACGGCTAGCGTGTCAGATACGCAGTATTTT.

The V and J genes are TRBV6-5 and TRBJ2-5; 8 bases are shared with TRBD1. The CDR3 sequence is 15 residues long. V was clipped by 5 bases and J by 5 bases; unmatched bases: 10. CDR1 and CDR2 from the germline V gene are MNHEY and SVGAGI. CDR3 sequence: CASSPRGLPGETQYF. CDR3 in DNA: TGTGCCAGCAGTCCCAGGGGGCTCCCCGGGGAGACCCAGTACTTC.

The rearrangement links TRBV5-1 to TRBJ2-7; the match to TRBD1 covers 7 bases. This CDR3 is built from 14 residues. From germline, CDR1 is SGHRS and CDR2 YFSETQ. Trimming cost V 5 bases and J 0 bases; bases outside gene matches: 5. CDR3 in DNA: TGCGCCAGCAGAACCGGGACAGTCTCCTACGAGCAGTACTTC. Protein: CASRTGTVSYEQYF.

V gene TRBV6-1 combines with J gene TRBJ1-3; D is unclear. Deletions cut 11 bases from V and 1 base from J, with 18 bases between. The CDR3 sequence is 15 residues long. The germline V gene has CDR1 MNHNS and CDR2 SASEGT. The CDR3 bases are TGTGCCGCCCGGCCGACTGCAGGATCTGGAAACACCATATATTTT. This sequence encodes CAARPTAGSGNTIYF.

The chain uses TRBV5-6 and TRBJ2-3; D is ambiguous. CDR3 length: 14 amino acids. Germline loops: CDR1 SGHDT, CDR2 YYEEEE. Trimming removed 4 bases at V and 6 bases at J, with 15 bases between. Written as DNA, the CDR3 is TGTGCCAGCAGCCTCAGGAGCCCCCGGGATACGCAGTATTTT. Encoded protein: CASSLRSPRDTQYF.

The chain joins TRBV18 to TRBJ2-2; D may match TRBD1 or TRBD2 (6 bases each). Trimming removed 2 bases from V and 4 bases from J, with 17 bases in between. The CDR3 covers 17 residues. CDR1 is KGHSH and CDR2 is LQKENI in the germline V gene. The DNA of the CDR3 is TGTGCCAGCTCACCATATGCTACGGGGGCGGCCACCGGGGAGCTGTTTTTT. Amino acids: CASSPYATGAATGELFF.

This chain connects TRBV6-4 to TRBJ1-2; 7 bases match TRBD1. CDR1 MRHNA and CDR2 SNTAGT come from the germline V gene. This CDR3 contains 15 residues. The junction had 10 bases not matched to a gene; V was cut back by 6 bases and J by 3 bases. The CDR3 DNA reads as TGTGCCAGCAGAGAGGGGGCTTCCGAGGACTATGGCTACACCTTC. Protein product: CASREGASEDYGYTF.

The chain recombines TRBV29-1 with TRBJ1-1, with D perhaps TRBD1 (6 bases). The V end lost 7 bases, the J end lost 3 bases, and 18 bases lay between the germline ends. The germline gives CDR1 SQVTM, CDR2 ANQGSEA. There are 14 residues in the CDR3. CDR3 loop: CSGYRGGRDTEAFF. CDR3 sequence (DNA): TGCAGCGGGTATCGGGGGGGCCGGGACACTGAAGCTTTCTTT.

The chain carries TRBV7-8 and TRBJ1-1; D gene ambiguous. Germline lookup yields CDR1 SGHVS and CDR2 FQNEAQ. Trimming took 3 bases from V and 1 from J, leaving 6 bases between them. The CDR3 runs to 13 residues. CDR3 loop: CASSFNQNTEAFF. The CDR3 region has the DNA TGTGCCAGCAGCTTTAACCAGAACACTGAAGCTTTCTTT. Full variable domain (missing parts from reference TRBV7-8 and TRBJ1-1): GAGVSQSPRYKVAKRGQDVALRCDPISGHVSLFWYQQALGQGPEFLTYFQNEAQLDKSGLPSDRFFAERPEGSVSTLKIQRTQQEDSAVYLCASSFNQNTEAFFGQGTRLTVV.

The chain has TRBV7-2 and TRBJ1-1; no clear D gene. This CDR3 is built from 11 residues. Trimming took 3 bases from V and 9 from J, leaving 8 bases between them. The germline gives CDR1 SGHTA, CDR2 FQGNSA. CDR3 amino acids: CASSLWQKAFF. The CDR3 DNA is TGTGCCAGCAGCTTGTGGCAGAAAGCTTTCTTT.

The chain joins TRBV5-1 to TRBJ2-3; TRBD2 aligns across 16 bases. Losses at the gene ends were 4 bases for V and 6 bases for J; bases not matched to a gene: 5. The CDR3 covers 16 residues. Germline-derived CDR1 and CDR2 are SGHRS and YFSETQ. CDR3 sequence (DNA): TGCGCCAGCAGCCCTGGGACTAGCGGGAGGGCTGATACGCAGTATTTT. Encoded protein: CASSPGTSGRADTQYF.

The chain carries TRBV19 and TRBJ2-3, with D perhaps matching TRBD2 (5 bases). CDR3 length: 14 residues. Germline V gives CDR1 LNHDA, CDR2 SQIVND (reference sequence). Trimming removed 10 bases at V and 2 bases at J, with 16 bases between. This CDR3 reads CATNPGLPTDTQYF. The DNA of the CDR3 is TGTGCCACCAACCCCGGACTTCCCACAGATACGCAGTATTTT.

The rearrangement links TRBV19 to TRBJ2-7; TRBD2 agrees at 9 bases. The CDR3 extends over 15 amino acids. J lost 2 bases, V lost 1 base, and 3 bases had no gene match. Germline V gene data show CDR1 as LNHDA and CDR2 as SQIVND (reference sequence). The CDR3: CASSIGLADTYEQYF. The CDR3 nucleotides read TGTGCCAGTAGTATAGGACTAGCGGACACCTACGAGCAGTACTTC.

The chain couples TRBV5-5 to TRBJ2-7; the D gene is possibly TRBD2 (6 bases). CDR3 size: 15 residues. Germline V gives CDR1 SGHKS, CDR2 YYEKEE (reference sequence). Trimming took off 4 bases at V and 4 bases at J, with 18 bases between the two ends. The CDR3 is CASSLLVRDVYEQYF. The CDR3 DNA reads TGTGCCAGCAGCCTTTTGGTGCGGGATGTGTACGAGCAGTACTTC. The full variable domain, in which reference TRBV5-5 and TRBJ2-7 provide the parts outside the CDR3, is DAGVTQSPTHLIKTRGQQVTLRCSPISGHKSVSWYQQVLGQGPQFIFQYYEKEERGRGNFPDRFSARQFPNYSSELNVNALLLGDSALYLCASSLLVRDVYEQYFGPGTRLTVT.

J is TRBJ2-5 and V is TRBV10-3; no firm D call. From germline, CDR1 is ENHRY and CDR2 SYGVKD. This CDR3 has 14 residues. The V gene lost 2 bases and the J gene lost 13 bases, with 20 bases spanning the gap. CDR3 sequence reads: CAISEQAEERSPYF. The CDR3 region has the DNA TGTGCCATCAGTGAGCAAGCTGAGGAAAGATCGCCGTACTTC.

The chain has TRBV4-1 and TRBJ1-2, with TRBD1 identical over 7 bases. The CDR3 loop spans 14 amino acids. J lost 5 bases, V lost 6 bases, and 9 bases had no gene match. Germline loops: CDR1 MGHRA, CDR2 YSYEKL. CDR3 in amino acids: CASRQPGQNYGYTF. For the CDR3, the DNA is TGCGCCAGCAGGCAGCCGGGACAGAATTATGGCTACACCTTC.

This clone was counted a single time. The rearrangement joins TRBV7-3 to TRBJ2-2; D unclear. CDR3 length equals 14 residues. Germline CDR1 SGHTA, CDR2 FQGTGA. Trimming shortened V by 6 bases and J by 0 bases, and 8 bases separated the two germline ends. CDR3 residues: CASSLVPNTGELFF. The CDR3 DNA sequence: TGTGCCAGCAGTCTGGTCCCGAACACCGGGGAGCTGTTTTTT.